Below are 10 T cell receptor beta chains sequenced from a single sample in a study of patients and donors after allogeneic stem cell transplantation. MiXCR, applied by TCRdb to the RT-PCR reads, yields one record per CDR3 protein. The sample holds 800,000 to 1,000,000 distinct CDR3 sequences, more than 15% seen once. The material sequenced was blood, either unsorted or a sorted T cell fraction (not recorded which). Receptor source: a human donor who was either an allogeneic HSCT recipient or a stem cell or donor lymphocyte infusion donor (not recorded which). It is not recorded whose cells these are; they may come from a transplant donor.

This clonotype has just a few counts. This chain uses TRBV6-4 with TRBJ2-1; TRBD2 matches at 12 bases. This CDR3 contains 16 residues. Trimming cost V 3 bases and J 8 bases; bases outside gene matches: 8. Looked up from germline, CDR1 is MRHNA and CDR2 is SNTAGT. CDR3 nucleotides: TGTGCCAGCAGTGATCGGGGGACTAGCGGGTATCATGAGCAGTTCTTC. Its protein product is CASSDRGTSGYHEQFF.

The chain carries TRBV3-1 and TRBJ2-1, with 11 bases matching TRBD2. Losses at the gene ends were 4 bases for V and 4 bases for J; bases not matched to a gene: 6. The CDR3 loop spans 16 amino acids. Germline CDR1 reads LGHDT; CDR2 reads YNNKEL (reference sequence). Here the CDR3 reads CASSPRLAGWYNEQFF. CDR3 coding DNA: TGTGCCAGCAGCCCACGACTAGCGGGGTGGTACAATGAGCAGTTCTTC.

The chain has TRBV27 and TRBJ2-1, with 7 positions matching TRBD2. CDR1 and CDR2 (germline): MNHEY, SMNVEV (reference sequence). The CDR3 sequence is 18 residues long. The junction had 12 bases not matched to a gene; V was cut back by 3 bases and J by 1 base. CDR3 sequence reads: CASSLHPPAGVSYNEQFF. The CDR3 coding sequence is TGTGCCAGCAGTTTGCACCCGCCCGCGGGGGTGTCCTACAATGAGCAGTTCTTC.

This clonotype turned up a few times. The chain combines TRBV12-3 or TRBV12-4 with TRBJ1-1, with 11 bases that match TRBD1. J was trimmed by 12 bases and V by 5 bases; bases with no gene match: 8. The CDR3 is made up of 13 amino acids. CDR3 sequence reads: CASSQDRGQKTFF. DNA for the CDR3: TGTGCCAGCAGTCAGGACAGGGGGCAGAAAACTTTCTTT.

The chain is built from TRBV19 and TRBJ2-1; D is possibly TRBD2 (6 bases). CDR3 length: 15 amino acids. Between the trimmed V and J ends, which lost 1 base and 2 bases, there was a span of 9 bases. Germline CDR1 is LNHDA and CDR2 is SQIVND (reference sequence). As DNA, the CDR3 is TGTGCCAGTAGTATAGGACAGCGGGCCTACAATGAGCAGTTCTTC. The encoded protein is CASSIGQRAYNEQFF.

This chain links TRBV30 with TRBJ2-3; D is perhaps TRBD2 (5 bases). Germline V lookup: CDR1 GTSNPN, CDR2 SVGIG (reference sequence). Trimming stripped 2 bases from V and 4 bases from J, with 10 bases between. The CDR3 sequence is 13 residues long. The CDR3 spells CAWSPGIPDTQYF. The CDR3 DNA reads as TGTGCCTGGAGTCCGGGGATCCCAGATACGCAGTATTTT.

This clonotype appeared many times. V is TRBV20-1 and J is TRBJ2-7, with TRBD1 identical over 7 bases. The CDR3 is 12 amino acids. V dropped 2 bases and J dropped 4; count of bases not matched to a gene: 2. From germline, CDR1 is DFQATT and CDR2 SNEGSKA (reference sequence). This CDR3 is CSARYRGYEQYF. The CDR3 DNA reads TGCAGTGCTAGATACAGGGGTTACGAGCAGTACTTC.

This clonotype was detected a few times. The germline gene is not matched at one end of the junction; a read error may be the cause. This chain uses TRBV7-7 with TRBJ1-4; TRBD1 might be the D (5 bases). This CDR3 has 13 residues. Germline values: CDR1 SSHAT, CDR2 FNYEAQ (reference sequence). CDR3 in DNA: TGTGCTAGCAGCCGGGCGGCAGGGGAAAAACTGTTTTTT. Protein: CASSRAAGEKLFF.

This clonotype turned up a few times. J is TRBJ2-2 and V is TRBV5-1, with 15 positions matching TRBD2. The CDR3 contains 16 residues. Germline V CDR1 and CDR2: SGHRS, YFSETQ. Trimming cost V 4 bases and J 6 bases; bases outside gene matches: 4. Written as DNA, the CDR3 is TGCGCCAGCAGCACGGGACTAGCGGGAGGATCCGGGGAGCTGTTTTTT. This encodes CASSTGLAGGSGELFF.

This clonotype was seen more than once but under ten times. The chain is built from TRBV6-6 and TRBJ1-5, with D unresolved. The CDR3 runs 13 residues. Trimming cost V 3 bases and J 1 base, with 4 bases left between them. Looked up from germline, CDR1 is MNHNY and CDR2 is SVGAGI (reference sequence). This chain's CDR3 is CASSYQSNQPQHF. As DNA, the CDR3 is TGTGCCAGCAGTTATCAGAGCAATCAGCCCCAGCATTTT.